What follows are 24 T cell receptor beta chains derived from one specimen sequenced in a study of T cell repertoires in cytomegalovirus infection. TCRdb reprocessed the reads with MiXCR, giving one entry per CDR3 protein. The sample carries 900,000 to 950,000 distinct CDR3 sequences, 31% recorded once. Their antigens are not known. The specimen was cultured CD8+ T cells from PBMCs, collected from culture after CMV antigen stimulation. These receptors were collected from a human donor in good health (CMV status not recorded). Some clones in this sample may be carry-over from other donors' samples.

This chain connects TRBV5-1 to TRBJ2-1; 12 bases are a match to TRBD1. Trimming cost V 2 bases and J 6 bases; bases outside gene matches: 3. Per the germline V gene, CDR1 is SGHRS and CDR2 is YFSETQ. The CDR3 runs to 15 residues. The CDR3 sequence is CASSFGDRGLNEQFF. The CDR3 DNA sequence: TGCGCCAGCAGCTTTGGGGACAGGGGGCTCAATGAGCAGTTCTTC.

This clonotype came up many times. The gene calls are TRBV14 and TRBJ2-5; D remains ambiguous. Germline V gives CDR1 SGHDN, CDR2 FVKESK. CDR3 length: 15 amino acids. Trimming left V 6 bases short and J 2 bases short, with 16 bases between. CDR3 sequence: CASSRPDAVQETQYF. CDR3 in DNA: TGTGCCAGCAGTCGGCCGGACGCGGTACAAGAGACCCAGTACTTC.

V is TRBV25-1 and J is TRBJ2-5; D is possibly TRBD1 (5 bases). The V gene's germline CDR1 is MGHDK and CDR2 SYGVNS. V dropped 1 base and J dropped 1 base, with 13 bases sitting between them. This CDR3 comprises 16 residues. This CDR3 reads CASSESAQGPQETQYF. As DNA, the CDR3 is TGTGCCAGCAGTGAATCCGCGCAGGGCCCCCAAGAGACCCAGTACTTC.

In its sample, this clonotype was seen a few times. The rearrangement links TRBV10-3 to TRBJ2-7; D possibly corresponds to TRBD1 (6 bases). The CDR3 contains 13 residues. The germline V gene has CDR1 ENHRY and CDR2 SYGVKD. V was cut by 2 bases and J by 5 bases, with 10 bases left in between. This CDR3 reads CAISERGNDEQYF. The CDR3 DNA follows: TGTGCCATCAGTGAGAGGGGGAACGACGAGCAGTACTTC.

The J gene is TRBJ2-2, the V gene TRBV7-9, with 7 bases that match TRBD1. Trimming cost V 2 bases and J 0 bases; bases outside gene matches: 3. Germline V gene sequence: CDR1 SEHNR, CDR2 FQNEAQ (reference sequence). The CDR3 is 16 amino acids. CDR3 sequence: CASSLPDRANTGELFF. The DNA of the CDR3 is TGTGCCAGCAGCTTACCAGACAGGGCGAACACCGGGGAGCTGTTTTTT.

The CDR3: CASSLRGEDGYTF. DNA of the CDR3: TGTGCCAGCAGTTTACGGGGGGAGGATGGCTACACCTTC. The chain couples TRBV12-3 or TRBV12-4 to TRBJ1-2, with a weak D call TRBD1 (5 bases). This CDR3 comprises 13 residues. Trimming left V 2 bases short and J 6 bases short, with 10 bases between.

The rearrangement joins TRBV19 to TRBJ2-1; either TRBD1 or TRBD2 may supply D (6 bases each). CDR3 length equals 14 residues. Trimming took off 3 bases at V and 6 bases at J, with 12 bases between the two ends. The V gene's germline CDR1 is LNHDA and CDR2 SQIVND (reference sequence). Here the CDR3 reads CASSIEGGVNEQFF. Here the CDR3 DNA reads TGTGCCAGTAGTATCGAGGGGGGTGTCAATGAGCAGTTCTTC. Supplemented by reference TRBV19 and TRBJ2-1, the full variable domain reads DGGITQSPKYLFRKEGQNVTLSCEQNLNHDAMYWYRQDPGQGLRLIYYSQIVNDFQKGDIAEGYSVSREKKESFPLTVTSAQKNPTAFYLCASSIEGGVNEQFFGPGTRLTVL.

This clonotype was seen repeatedly, ten times or more. The chain carries TRBV7-2 and TRBJ2-3; the match to TRBD2 covers 10 bases. V lost 2 bases to trimming and J lost 1 base; unmatched junction nucleotides: 9. Germline V gives CDR1 SGHTA, CDR2 FQGNSA. This CDR3 is built from 18 residues. The CDR3 DNA is TGTGCCAGCAGCTTACGTCTAGCGGGGGTGAGGGGCACAGATACGCAGTATTTT. Protein sequence: CASSLRLAGVRGTDTQYF.

This clonotype was observed a handful of times. J is TRBJ2-7 and V is TRBV6-5; 8 bases align to TRBD1. With V trimmed by 2 bases and J by 4 bases, 19 bases remained unmatched. The germline V gene has CDR1 MNHEY and CDR2 SVGAGI. CDR3 length equals 19 residues. The CDR3 region is CASSYLGQGQVAPRYEQYV. The CDR3 DNA reads as TGTGCCAGCAGTTACCTCGGACAGGGCCAAGTCGCACCCCGTTACGAGCAGTACGTC.

There are a few counts of this clonotype. The genes are TRBV9 and TRBJ2-1; 7 bases match TRBD2. J gave up 0 bases and V 4 bases, and 13 bases lay outside the gene matches. The germline gives CDR1 SGDLS, CDR2 YYNGEE. CDR3 length: 18 amino acids. The CDR3 DNA reads as TGTGCCAGCAGCCCTAAGGGGAGCGGGGTGAGCTCCTACAATGAGCAGTTCTTC. Its translation is CASSPKGSGVSSYNEQFF.

This clonotype occurred many times. J is TRBJ1-5 and V is TRBV7-6; 7 bases fit TRBD1. The germline V gene encodes CDR1 SGHVS and CDR2 FNYEAQ. This CDR3 spans 17 amino acids. J was trimmed by 1 base and V by 1 base; bases with no gene match: 7. The CDR3 DNA sequence: TGTGCCAGCAGCTTAGGGGGGAGACAGGGAAGCAATCAGCCCCAGCATTTT. Its protein product is CASSLGGRQGSNQPQHF.

This clonotype was seen many times. This chain connects TRBV7-2 to TRBJ1-3; 7 nucleotides line up with TRBD1. The CDR3 extends over 16 amino acids. The junction had 6 bases not matched to a gene; V was cut back by 4 bases and J by 0 bases. Germline values: CDR1 SGHTA, CDR2 FQGNSA. The CDR3 nucleotides read TGTGCCAGCAGCTGGGACAGTAGAGGCTCTGGAAACACCATATATTTT. This codes for CASSWDSRGSGNTIYF.

V usage is TRBV15 and J usage is TRBJ1-2, with D possibly TRBD1 on 5 matching bases. The V and J ends lost 0 bases and 1 base respectively, with 9 bases between them. Germline V lookup: CDR1 LNHNV, CDR2 YYDKDF (reference sequence). The CDR3 is made up of 15 amino acids. CDR3 sequence: CATSRDGDGNYGYTF. CDR3 bases: TGTGCCACCAGCAGAGATGGGGACGGTAACTATGGCTACACCTTC.

This clonotype is a singleton in its sample. DNA of the CDR3: TGTGCCAGCAGCTTCCGTTACAGGGGTTGGGAGCAGTACGTC. It yields the protein CASSFRYRGWEQYV. The chain uses TRBV5-8 and TRBJ2-7; 7 positions agree with TRBD1. Germline-derived CDR1 and CDR2 are SGHTS and YDEGEE. This CDR3 spans 14 amino acids. The V and J ends lost 2 bases and 7 bases, in that order; junction bases with no gene match: 9.

The chain employs TRBV6-2 or TRBV6-3 and TRBJ1-1; D is unclear. This CDR3 is 14 amino acids long. Germline V gives CDR1 MNHEY, CDR2 SVGEGT. V was shortened by 6 bases and J by 1 base, with 12 bases between the two germline ends. CDR3 sequence reads: CASSRSDGNTEAFF. For the CDR3, the DNA is TGTGCCAGCAGCCGATCGGACGGGAACACTGAAGCTTTCTTT.

A few counts support this clonotype. The chain links TRBV7-6 to TRBJ2-1; TRBD1 matches at 7 bases. This CDR3 region has 15 residues. CDR1 is SGHVS and CDR2 is FNYEAQ in the germline V gene. V trimming: 2 bases; J trimming: 7 bases; junction bases outside the gene matches: 8. CDR3 region: CASSLYPRDSNEQFF. DNA for the CDR3: TGTGCCAGCAGCTTATATCCCCGGGACAGTAATGAGCAGTTCTTC.

Comments on this clonotype: A read error may account for a junction end that differs from germline. This rearrangement joins TRBV7-6 to TRBJ1-5, with 8 nucleotides matching TRBD1. This CDR3 contains 17 residues. Germline loops: CDR1 SGHVS, CDR2 FNYEAQ. CDR3 DNA: TGTGCCAGCAGCCCCGACAGGGGTTTTGATAGCAATCAGGCCCAGCATTTT. As protein: CASSPDRGFDSNQAQHF.

The chain links TRBV24-1 to TRBJ1-5; no reliable D call. Trimming took 3 bases from V and 5 from J, leaving 4 bases between them. Germline V CDR1 and CDR2: KGHDR, SFDVKD. The CDR3 has 12 residues. CDR3 nucleotides: TGTGCCACCAGTGATCGTTATCAGCCCCAGCATTTT. Translated: CATSDRYQPQHF.

This clonotype was detected a few times. CDR3 in DNA: TGTGCCACCTTTACGGTGGATACGCAGTATTTT. Amino acid sequence: CATFTVDTQYF. The genes are TRBV6-1 and TRBJ2-3; the D is unclear. Germline CDR1 and CDR2: MNHNS and SASEGT. This CDR3 has 11 residues. V gave up 10 bases and J gave up 6 bases, with 11 bases separating them.

At least ten counts were recorded for this clonotype. CDR3: CASSAPGSYNEQFF. For the CDR3, the DNA is TGTGCCAGCAGCGCCCCTGGCTCCTACAATGAGCAGTTCTTC. This chain uses TRBV7-8 with TRBJ2-1; unclear D gene. V lost 5 bases, J lost 0 bases, and 8 bases lay in between. The CDR3 spans 14 residues. The germline CDR1 and CDR2 sequences are SGHVS and FQNEAQ.

This clonotype was seen more than once but under ten times. The DNA for the CDR3 is TGTGCCAGCGGCCCGGGCCCAGAAGGCTACACCTTC. As protein: CASGPGPEGYTF. The chain combines TRBV6-6 with TRBJ1-2, with D unclear. The CDR3 spans 12 residues. From germline, CDR1 is MNHNY and CDR2 SVGAGI (reference sequence). V gave up 8 bases and J gave up 8 bases, with 15 bases separating them.

This clonotype came up many times. The chain combines TRBV29-1 with TRBJ2-3, with D unclear. Trimming took 6 bases from V and 0 from J, leaving 7 bases between them. The CDR3 covers 12 residues. Looked up from germline, CDR1 is SQVTM and CDR2 is ANQGSEA. CDR3 coding DNA: TGCAGCGTCATCGACAGCACAGATACGCAGTATTTT. Protein sequence: CSVIDSTDTQYF.

Details on this clonotype: One end of the junction is discordant with germline, which a read error may explain. The J gene is TRBJ1-3, the V gene TRBV15, with D tentatively TRBD1 (6 bases). CDR1 and CDR2 from the germline V gene are LNHNV and YYDKDF (reference sequence). The length of the CDR3 is 18 residues. The CDR3 nucleotides read TGTGCCACGAGCAAGGGGGGGGCCCTAACTAACTCTGGAAACACCATATATTTT. It specifies CATSKGGALTNSGNTIYF.

This sequence joins TRBV6-5 and TRBJ2-6; D gene unclear. CDR3 length: 16 amino acids. V shed 2 bases and J shed 0 bases, with 8 bases lying between them. Germline values: CDR1 MNHEY, CDR2 SVGAGI. This CDR3 is CASSYRADSGANVLTF. As DNA, the CDR3 is TGTGCCAGCAGTTACCGGGCGGACTCTGGGGCCAACGTCCTGACTTTC.